The 29 T cell receptor beta chains presented below share a single source sample, sequenced in a study of blood T cell repertoires in COVID-19. TCRdb keeps only in-frame clones here, not all; method: immunoSEQ multiplex PCR. Here the sample spans 210,000 or so clones, over 75% being singletons. Material: PBMCs or T cells enriched from blood (not recorded which). The source is a man under 40 with acute COVID-19.

The rearrangement links TRBV20-1 to TRBJ1-2; TRBD1 agrees at 7 bases. Germline CDR1 reads DFQATT; CDR2 reads SNEGSKA (reference sequence). The CDR3 runs 11 residues. Unmatched junction bases numbered 2, after V lost 6 bases and J lost 4 bases. CDR3 residues: CSADRVYGYTF. As DNA, the CDR3 is TGCAGTGCAGACAGGGTCTATGGCTACACCTTC.

The rearrangement joins TRBV18 to TRBJ2-5, with D unresolved. The V gene lost 3 bases and the J gene lost 4 bases, with 9 bases spanning the gap. Germline V CDR1 and CDR2: KGHSH, LQKENI. The CDR3 loop spans 13 amino acids. DNA for the CDR3: TGTGCCAGCTCACCTAGCAGCGCAGAGACCCAGTACTTC. Its translation: CASSPSSAETQYF.

The V call is TRBV28, the J call TRBJ1-5; no definite D call. Trimming removed 10 bases at V and 0 bases at J, with 10 bases between. CDR1 and CDR2 (germline): MDHEN, SYDVKM. The CDR3 covers 13 residues. CDR3 sequence (DNA): TGTGCCATCCGGCGGGATAGCAATCAGCCCCAGCATTTT. Translated, it gives CAIRRDSNQPQHF.

This chain connects TRBV25-1 to TRBJ1-5, with no clear D. The CDR3 has 12 residues. V dropped 6 bases and J dropped 7 bases, with 10 bases sitting between them. Per the germline V gene, CDR1 is MGHDK and CDR2 is SYGVNS. This CDR3 reads CASSPGNQPQHF. Here the CDR3 DNA reads TGTGCCAGCAGCCCCGGGAACCAGCCCCAGCATTTT.

The gene calls are TRBV19 and TRBJ1-2; TRBD1 aligns across 7 bases. The CDR3 consists of 15 residues. Germline values: CDR1 LNHDA, CDR2 SQIVND (reference sequence). The junction had 11 bases not matched to a gene; V was cut back by 6 bases and J by 4 bases. DNA for the CDR3: TGTGCCAGTAGCTCACCACAGGGGCAGGGCTATGGCTACACCTTC. It yields the protein CASSSPQGQGYGYTF.

The chain has TRBV19 and TRBJ2-7; D might be TRBD2 (7 bases). Per the germline V gene, CDR1 is LNHDA and CDR2 is SQIVND (reference sequence). The CDR3 has 14 amino acids. V dropped 7 bases and J dropped 0 bases, with 13 bases sitting between them. CDR3 DNA: TGTGCCAGTATGGGGGGGCCCAGCTCCTACGAGCAGTACTTC. This codes for CASMGGPSSYEQYF.

This sequence joins TRBV5-1 and TRBJ2-5; 11 bases map to TRBD1. The CDR3 loop spans 16 amino acids. From germline, CDR1 is SGHRS and CDR2 YFSETQ. V dropped 0 bases and J dropped 4; count of bases not matched to a gene: 5. DNA for the CDR3: TGCGCCAGCAGCTTGGGGCTGGACAGGGGGCGAGAGACCCAGTACTTC. This encodes CASSLGLDRGRETQYF.

The chain joins TRBV25-1 to TRBJ2-5, with no clear D. Germline CDR1 is MGHDK and CDR2 is SYGVNS. V shed 3 bases and J shed 0 bases, with 14 bases lying between them. The CDR3 contains 16 residues. The CDR3 protein is CASSDPRMAYQETQYF. In DNA form, the CDR3 reads TGTGCCAGCAGTGACCCTCGTATGGCCTACCAAGAGACCCAGTACTTC.

The genes are TRBV5-1 and TRBJ1-1; 8 nucleotides match TRBD1. The CDR3 totals 12 residues. Unmatched junction bases numbered 2, after V lost 3 bases and J lost 7 bases. CDR1 and CDR2 from the germline V gene are SGHRS and YFSETQ. The CDR3: CASSYGQGEAFF. CDR3 coding DNA: TGCGCCAGCAGCTACGGACAGGGTGAAGCTTTCTTT.

The chain carries TRBV5-4 and TRBJ2-1; D is undetermined. V was shortened by 2 bases and J by 5 bases, with 14 bases between the two germline ends. Germline V gene sequence: CDR1 SGHNT, CDR2 YYREEE (reference sequence). CDR3 length: 15 residues. CDR3 loop: CASSLILAHHNEQFF. The CDR3 DNA is TGTGCCAGCAGCTTAATATTAGCTCACCACAATGAGCAGTTCTTC.

This chain links TRBV5-1 with TRBJ1-2; 9 bases are shared with TRBD1. CDR1 is SGHRS, CDR2 YFSETQ, per germline. V gave up 4 bases and J gave up 6 bases; unmatched junction bases: 7. This CDR3 has 14 residues. The CDR3 nucleotides read TGCGCCAGCAGCACGGGACAGGGAGAAGATGGCTACACCTTC. Amino acids: CASSTGQGEDGYTF. The full variable domain, rest sourced from reference TRBV5-1 and TRBJ1-2, is KAGVTQTPRYLIKTRGQQVTLSCSPISGHRSVSWYQQTPGQGLQFLFEYFSETQRNKGNFPGRFSGRQFSNSRSEMNVSTLELGDSALYLCASSTGQGEDGYTFGSGTRLTVV.

The J gene is TRBJ2-7, the V gene TRBV18, with 7 nucleotides matching TRBD1. The CDR3 is 14 amino acids. V lost 6 bases, J lost 5 bases, and 10 bases stayed unmatched. Germline CDR1 is KGHSH and CDR2 is LQKENI. The CDR3 is CASSRQGVSDEQYF. The CDR3 DNA follows: TGTGCCAGCTCGCGACAGGGAGTGAGCGACGAGCAGTACTTC.

This chain links TRBV25-1 with TRBJ1-2; D not certain. Trimming removed 6 bases from V and 4 bases from J, with 12 bases in between. Germline V gene lookup returns CDR1 MGHDK and CDR2 SYGVNS. The CDR3 spans 13 residues. The CDR3 region has the DNA TGTGCCAGCAGGGACTCCTTAGCCTATGGCTACACCTTC. Its translation: CASRDSLAYGYTF.

The rearrangement joins TRBV10-3 to TRBJ1-1; TRBD1 matches 8 bases. Per the germline V gene, CDR1 is ENHRY and CDR2 is SYGVKD. The CDR3 has 14 amino acids. Germline trimming cut 6 bases from V and 2 bases from J; bases unmatched to any gene: 5. CDR3 DNA: TGTGCCATCAGAGCCGGGACAGGAAACACTGAAGCTTTCTTT. It encodes CAIRAGTGNTEAFF.

This clone has a count of ten or more. The J gene is TRBJ1-2, the V gene TRBV5-6; no definite D call. Germline values: CDR1 SGHDT, CDR2 YYEEEE. With 2 bases removed from V and 8 bases from J, the gap between germline ends came to 16 bases. The CDR3 has 14 amino acids. The CDR3 loop reads CASSFRSAAGGYTF. For the CDR3, the DNA is TGTGCCAGCAGCTTTCGATCCGCCGCCGGGGGCTACACCTTC.

The chain employs TRBV5-1 and TRBJ1-6, with a tentative D call TRBD1 (5 bases). CDR3 size: 14 residues. V shed 3 bases and J shed 10 bases, with 14 bases lying between them. Germline CDR1 reads SGHRS; CDR2 reads YFSETQ. The chain's CDR3 is CASSSGGVGSPLHF. The CDR3 DNA reads as TGCGCCAGCAGCTCCGGAGGGGTTGGCTCACCCCTCCACTTT.

Comment on this clone: Other DNA sequences from this sample encode an identical CDR3 as well. This sequence joins TRBV18 and TRBJ1-1, with TRBD1 as a possible D gene (5 bases). Germline assignment: CDR1 KGHSH and CDR2 LQKENI. V lost 3 bases and J 0 bases, leaving 8 bases between the germline ends. The CDR3 runs to 14 residues. The CDR3 is CASSPAGMNTEAFF. The CDR3, as DNA: TGTGCCAGCTCACCTGCAGGGATGAACACTGAAGCTTTCTTT.

The chain uses TRBV5-1 and TRBJ2-3; 8 bases are a match to TRBD1. Germline V gene lookup returns CDR1 SGHRS and CDR2 YFSETQ. The junction had 6 bases not matched to a gene; V was cut back by 4 bases and J by 5 bases. This CDR3 contains 14 residues. The CDR3: CASSPAGGLDTQYF. The CDR3 DNA reads TGCGCCAGCAGCCCCGCAGGGGGCTTAGATACGCAGTATTTT.

The CDR3 nucleotides are TGTGCCAGCAGCCAAGGGGGGGACGGCTACACCTTC. It specifies CASSQGGDGYTF. This rearrangement joins TRBV4-2 to TRBJ1-2; a weak D match, TRBD1 (5 bases). Between the trimmed V and J ends, which lost 1 base and 8 bases, there was a span of 8 bases. This CDR3 has 12 amino acids. In germline, CDR1 is LGHNA, CDR2 YNFKEQ.

CDR3 nucleotides: TGTGCCAGCAGTGAAATAATAATTAGCAATCAGCCCCAGCATTTT. Its translation is CASSEIIISNQPQHF. The chain uses TRBV6-1 and TRBJ1-5; D unresolved. This CDR3 has 15 amino acids. Trimming shortened V by 2 bases and J by 0 bases, and 8 bases separated the two germline ends. In germline, CDR1 is MNHNS, CDR2 SASEGT.

This chain uses TRBV5-1 with TRBJ1-1; D not certain. There are 13 residues in the CDR3. From germline, CDR1 is SGHRS and CDR2 YFSETQ. V lost 0 bases and J 2 bases, leaving 5 bases between the germline ends. CDR3 protein: CASSLDRNTEAFF. The DNA for the CDR3 is TGCGCCAGCAGCTTGGATAGAAACACTGAAGCTTTCTTT.

V gene TRBV19 combines with J gene TRBJ1-1; 8 nucleotides line up with TRBD1. V lost 3 bases to trimming and J lost 4 bases; unmatched junction nucleotides: 10. Germline CDR1 LNHDA, CDR2 SQIVND (reference sequence). The CDR3 is 16 residues long. The CDR3 nucleotides read TGTGCCAGTAGTATCACAGGGGGGGCCTTGGGCACTGAAGCTTTCTTT. Its translation: CASSITGGALGTEAFF. The full variable domain, in which reference TRBV19 and TRBJ1-1 provide the parts outside the CDR3, is DGGITQSPKYLFRKEGQNVTLSCEQNLNHDAMYWYRQDPGQGLRLIYYSQIVNDFQKGDIAEGYSVSREKKESFPLTVTSAQKNPTAFYLCASSITGGALGTEAFFGQGTRLTVV.

A few counts support this clone. The rearrangement uses TRBV9 and TRBJ2-2, with 8 bases identical to TRBD1. The CDR3 is 16 amino acids. V shed 3 bases and J 1 base; nucleotides not matched to a gene: 5. Per germline, CDR1 SGDLS and CDR2 YYNGEE. The CDR3 DNA sequence: TGTGCCAGCAGCGCCCCGGGACAGGTGAACACCGGGGAGCTGTTTTTT. Its translation: CASSAPGQVNTGELFF.

The chain links TRBV12-5 to TRBJ1-2; D is undetermined. V lost 5 bases, J lost 1 base, and 5 bases lay in between. The length of the CDR3 is 12 residues. Germline CDR1 reads LGHNT; CDR2 reads FRNRAP. The CDR3: CASGPGNYGYTF. The CDR3 DNA is TGTGCTAGTGGTCCCGGTAACTATGGCTACACCTTC.

The V call is TRBV13, the J call TRBJ2-2, with D maybe TRBD1 (5 bases). CDR1 is PRHDT and CDR2 is FYEKMQ in the germline V gene (reference sequence). V was cut by 2 bases and J by 3 bases, with 10 bases left in between. The CDR3 consists of 15 residues. The CDR3 reads CASSLWGRDTGELFF. The CDR3 DNA reads TGTGCCAGCAGCTTATGGGGCCGGGACACCGGGGAGCTGTTTTTT.

This chain connects TRBV18 to TRBJ2-2, with unresolved D. The CDR3 loop spans 13 amino acids. Germline V lookup: CDR1 KGHSH, CDR2 LQKENI. Trimming took 6 bases from V and 3 from J, leaving 8 bases between them. CDR3 DNA: TGTGCCAGCTCCGTTCGGGACACCGGGGAGCTGTTTTTT. This sequence encodes CASSVRDTGELFF. Combining the CDR3 with reference TRBV18 and TRBJ2-2 gives the whole variable domain NAGVMQNPRHLVRRRGQEARLRCSPMKGHSHVYWYRQLPEEGLKFMVYLQKENIIDESGMPKERFSAEFPKEGPSILRIQQVVRGDSAAYFCASSVRDTGELFFGEGSRLTVL.

This clone was observed a few times. V gene TRBV12-5 combines with J gene TRBJ2-1; TRBD1 aligns across 7 bases. V lost 6 bases and J lost 3; bases outside the gene matches: 11. The CDR3 loop spans 16 amino acids. Germline V lookup: CDR1 LGHNT, CDR2 FRNRAP. In DNA form, the CDR3 reads TGTGCTAGTGGGGGGACAGCGACTCATCGCTACAATGAGCAGTTCTTC. Protein product: CASGGTATHRYNEQFF. Combining the CDR3 with reference TRBV12-5 and TRBJ2-1 gives the whole variable domain DARVTQTPRHKVTEMGQEVTMRCQPILGHNTVFWYRQTMMQGLELLAYFRNRAPLDDSGMPKDRFSAEMPDATLATLKIQPSEPRDSAVYFCASGGTATHRYNEQFFGPGTRLTVL.

The rearrangement joins TRBV19 to TRBJ2-3; TRBD1 matches at 9 bases. V dropped 7 bases and J dropped 3; count of bases not matched to a gene: 8. Germline V lookup: CDR1 LNHDA, CDR2 SQIVND (reference sequence). The CDR3 is made up of 15 amino acids. DNA for the CDR3: TGTGCCAGTAATCAGGGACAGGGTTCGACAGATACGCAGTATTTT. It translates to CASNQGQGSTDTQYF. Using reference TRBV19 and TRBJ2-3 for the parts outside the CDR3, the full variable domain is DGGITQSPKYLFRKEGQNVTLSCEQNLNHDAMYWYRQDPGQGLRLIYYSQIVNDFQKGDIAEGYSVSREKKESFPLTVTSAQKNPTAFYLCASNQGQGSTDTQYFGPGTRLTVL.

The chain couples TRBV25-1 to TRBJ1-2; TRBD1 agrees at 9 bases. The CDR3 sequence is 14 residues long. Germline CDR1 reads MGHDK; CDR2 reads SYGVNS. After removal of 5 bases from V and 7 bases from J, the junction contained 8 bases not matched to a gene. Here the CDR3 reads CASSSTGGWVGYTF. Here the CDR3 DNA reads TGTGCCAGCAGTTCCACAGGGGGCTGGGTTGGCTACACCTTC.